This T cell receptor (beta chain) derives from a study of blood T cell repertoires in COVID-19. Study-wide background: The origin of the acute and convalescent COVID-19 samples was the United States, Italy and Spain. Sources were T cells, B-cell-depleted T cells, or PBMCs; the material itself was cDNA or gDNA.

V was shortened by 0 bases and J by 6 bases, with 16 bases between the two germline ends. CDR1 is LNHNV and CDR2 is YYDKDF in the germline V gene (reference sequence). The CDR3 covers 16 residues. Original analysis: Amplification of reference gene primers provided the estimated nucleated cell counts. Only in-frame clones appear in the TCRdb table, and some are missing; sequencing was by immunoSEQ multiplex PCR. V, J and clone size are those of that table, while D and trimming were read from the DNA. The profile covers about 160,000 clones, with about nine tenths appearing a single time and 18% taken by the ten largest.

This rearrangement joins TRBV15 to TRBJ2-3, with D possibly matching TRBD2 (5 bases). Sample: peripheral blood. This receptor was taken from a man aged 55-75 years with active or convalescent COVID-19. CDR3 loop: CATSRDRGLAGDTQYF. CDR3 sequence (DNA): TGTGCCACCAGCAGAGATCGAGGGCTGGCTGGCGATACGCAGTATTTT.